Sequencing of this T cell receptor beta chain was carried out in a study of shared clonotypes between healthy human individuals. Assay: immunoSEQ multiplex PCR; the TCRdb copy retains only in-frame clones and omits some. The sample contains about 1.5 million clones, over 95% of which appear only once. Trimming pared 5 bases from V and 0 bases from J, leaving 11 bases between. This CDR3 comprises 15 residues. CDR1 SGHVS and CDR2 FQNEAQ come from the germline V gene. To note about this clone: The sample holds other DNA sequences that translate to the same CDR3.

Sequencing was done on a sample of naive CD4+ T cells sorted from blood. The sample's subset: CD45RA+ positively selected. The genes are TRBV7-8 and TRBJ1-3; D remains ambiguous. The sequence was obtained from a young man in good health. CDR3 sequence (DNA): TGTGCCAGCAGCCCACGTCGTGACTCTGGAAACACCATATATTTT. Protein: CASSPRRDSGNTIYF.